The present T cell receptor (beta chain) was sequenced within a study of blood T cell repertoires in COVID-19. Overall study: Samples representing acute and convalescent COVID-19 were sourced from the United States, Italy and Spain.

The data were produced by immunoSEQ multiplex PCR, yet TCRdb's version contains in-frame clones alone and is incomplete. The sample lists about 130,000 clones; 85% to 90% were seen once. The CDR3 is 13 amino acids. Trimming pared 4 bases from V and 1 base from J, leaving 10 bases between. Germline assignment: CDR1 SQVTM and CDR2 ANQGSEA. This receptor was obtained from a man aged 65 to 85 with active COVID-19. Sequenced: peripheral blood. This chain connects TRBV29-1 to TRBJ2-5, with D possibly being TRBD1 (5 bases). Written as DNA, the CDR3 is TGCAGCGTTGCTACAGGCTCCCAAGAGACCCAGTACTTC. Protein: CSVATGSQETQYF. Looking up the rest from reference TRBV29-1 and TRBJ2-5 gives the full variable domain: SAVISQKPSRDICQRGTSLTIQCQVDSQVTMMFWYRQQPGQSLTLIATANQGSEATYESGFVIDKFPISRPNLTFSTLTVSNMSPEDSSIYLCSVATGSQETQYFGPGTRLLVL.